The sequence of this TCR beta chain was determined in a study of blood T cell repertoires in COVID-19. Study in general: The United States, Italy and Spain were the sources of the acute and convalescent COVID-19 samples. The analysed material was cDNA or gDNA that came from T cells, B-cell-depleted T cells, or PBMCs.

Participant reports of clinical history set cohort assignment. Sequencing was performed with immunoSEQ multiplex PCR; in TCRdb, only in-frame clones are kept and a portion is missing. The table shows 110,000 to 150,000 clones, with about 82% occurring only once. Per the germline V gene, CDR1 is MNHEY and CDR2 is SMNVEV (reference sequence). V lost 6 bases and J lost 4; bases outside the gene matches: 11. The CDR3 extends over 15 amino acids. This clonotype originated in a woman aged 40 to 50 who had recovered from COVID-19. The rearrangement uses TRBV27 and TRBJ2-7; 8 bases agree with TRBD1. What was sequenced was PBMCs or T cells enriched from blood (not recorded which). This CDR3 reads CASREIGQGRYEQYF. The CDR3 DNA reads as TGTGCCAGCAGAGAAATAGGACAGGGTAGATACGAGCAGTACTTC.